This T cell receptor (beta chain) emerged from a study of response to subunit inactivated influenza vaccine. Findings of the study overall: The authors proposed limited new T cell recruitment per seasonal influenza vaccination.

As concerns this clonotype: What it binds is unknown.

The CDR3 has 17 residues. Trimming removed 4 bases from V and 2 bases from J; junction bases left unmatched: 9. Germline V gene data show CDR1 as LGHNT and CDR2 as FRNRAP. Using its own MiXCR run on the RT-PCR reads, TCRdb lists one record per CDR3 protein. The data contain approximately 290,000 distinct CDR3 sequences, 22% of them singletons. The chain links TRBV12-5 to TRBJ2-3, with 10 positions matching TRBD2. Sequences were derived from PBMCs from blood, sampled 21 months after vaccination. The receptor was isolated from a man between 50 and 75 years old who received an inactivated influenza vaccine. The CDR3 spells CASGSQRTSGYTDTQYF. For the CDR3, the DNA is TGTGCTAGTGGTTCTCAACGGACTAGCGGATACACAGATACGCAGTATTTT.